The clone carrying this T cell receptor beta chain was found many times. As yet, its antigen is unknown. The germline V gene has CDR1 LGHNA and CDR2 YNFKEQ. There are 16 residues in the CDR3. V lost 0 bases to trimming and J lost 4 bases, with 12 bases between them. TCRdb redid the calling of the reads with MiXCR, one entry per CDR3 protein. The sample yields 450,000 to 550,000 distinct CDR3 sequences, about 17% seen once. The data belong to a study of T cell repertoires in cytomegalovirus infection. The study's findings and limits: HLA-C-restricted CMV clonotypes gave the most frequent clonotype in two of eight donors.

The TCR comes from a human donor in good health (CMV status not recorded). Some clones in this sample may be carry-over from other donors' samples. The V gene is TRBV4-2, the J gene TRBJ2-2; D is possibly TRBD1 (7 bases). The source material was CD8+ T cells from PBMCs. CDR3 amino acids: CASSQDSGGITGELFF. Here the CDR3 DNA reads TGTGCCAGCAGCCAAGATTCAGGGGGGATCACCGGGGAGCTGTTTTTT.